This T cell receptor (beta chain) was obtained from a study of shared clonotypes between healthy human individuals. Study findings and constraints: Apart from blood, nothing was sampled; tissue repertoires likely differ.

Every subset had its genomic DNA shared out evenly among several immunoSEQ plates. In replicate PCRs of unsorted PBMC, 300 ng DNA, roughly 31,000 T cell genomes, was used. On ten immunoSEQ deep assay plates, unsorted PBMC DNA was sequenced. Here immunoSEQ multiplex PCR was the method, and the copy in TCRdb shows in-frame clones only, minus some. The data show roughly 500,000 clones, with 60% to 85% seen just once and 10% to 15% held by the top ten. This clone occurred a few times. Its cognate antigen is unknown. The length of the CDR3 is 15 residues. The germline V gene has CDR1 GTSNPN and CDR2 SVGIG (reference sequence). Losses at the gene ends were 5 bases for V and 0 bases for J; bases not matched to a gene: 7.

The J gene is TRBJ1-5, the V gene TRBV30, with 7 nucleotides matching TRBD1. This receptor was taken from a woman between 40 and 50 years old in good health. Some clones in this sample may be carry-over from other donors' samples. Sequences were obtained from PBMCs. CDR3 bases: TGTGCCTGGGGGGACAGCGAGTATAGCAATCAGCCCCAGCATTTT. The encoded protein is CAWGDSEYSNQPQHF.